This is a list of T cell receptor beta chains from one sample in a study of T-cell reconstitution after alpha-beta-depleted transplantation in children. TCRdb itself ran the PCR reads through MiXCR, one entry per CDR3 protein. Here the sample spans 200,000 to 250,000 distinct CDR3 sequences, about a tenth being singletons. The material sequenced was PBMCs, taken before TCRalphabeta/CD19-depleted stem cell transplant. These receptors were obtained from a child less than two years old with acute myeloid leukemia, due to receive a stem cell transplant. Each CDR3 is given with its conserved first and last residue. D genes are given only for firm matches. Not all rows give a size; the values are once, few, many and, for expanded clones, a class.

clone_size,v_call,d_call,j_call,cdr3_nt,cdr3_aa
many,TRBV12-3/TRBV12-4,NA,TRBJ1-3,TGTGCCAGCAGTTTTAGGTCCGCATCTGGAAACACCATATATTTT,CASSFRSASGNTIYF
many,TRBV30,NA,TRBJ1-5,TGTGCCTGGAGTTCGGAGGGGACTCAGCCCCAGCATTTT,CAWSSEGTQPQHF
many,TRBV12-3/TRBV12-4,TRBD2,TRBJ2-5,TGTGCCAGCAGAACTTCCGGCGGACTAGCGTTC,CASRTSGGLAF
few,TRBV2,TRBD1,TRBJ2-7,TGTGCCAGCGGACCCGGGACAGGGTTCCACGAGCAGTACTTC,CASGPGTGFHEQYF
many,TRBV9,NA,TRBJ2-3,TGTGCCAGCAGCGGCTCCGGGACCACAGGGACAGATACGCAGTATTTT,CASSGSGTTGTDTQYF
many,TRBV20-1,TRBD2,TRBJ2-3,TGCAGTGCTAGAGTTCCCGCTAGCGGGGGGCCTCAGGATACGCAGTATTTT,CSARVPASGGPQDTQYF
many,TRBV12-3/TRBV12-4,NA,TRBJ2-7,TGTGCCAGCAGTTCTCTCCGGGGGTCTCGTGTCGAGCAGTACTTC,CASSSLRGSRVEQYF
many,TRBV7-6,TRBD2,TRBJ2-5,TGTGCCAGCAGGAAACTAGCGGGAGAGACCCAGTACTTC,CASRKLAGETQYF
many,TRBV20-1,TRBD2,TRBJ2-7,TGCAGTGCTAGAAGACTAGCGGGGGGTAGAGAACGCTACGAGCAGTACTTC,CSARRLAGGRERYEQYF
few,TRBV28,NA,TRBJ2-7,TGTGCCAGCAGGCGGGACACTTACGAGCAGTACTTC,CASRRDTYEQYF
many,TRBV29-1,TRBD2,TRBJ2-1,TGCAGCGTTGGGTGGGGGGGACCCAATGAGCAGTTCTTC,CSVGWGGPNEQFF
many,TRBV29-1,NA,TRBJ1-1,TGCAGCGTTGAATGGGGGCAGCACACTGAAGCTTTCTTT,CSVEWGQHTEAFF
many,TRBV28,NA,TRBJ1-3,TGTGCCAGCGGCTCCGGGACAACTGGAAACACCATATATTTT,CASGSGTTGNTIYF
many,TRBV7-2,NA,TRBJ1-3,TGTGCCAGCGCTTTTTTATGGGGATCCGGAAACACCATATATTTT,CASAFLWGSGNTIYF
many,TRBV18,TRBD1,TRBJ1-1,TGTGCCAGCTCACCAGACAGGGTGAGAAATACTGAAGCTTTCTTT,CASSPDRVRNTEAFF
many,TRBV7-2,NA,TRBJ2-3,TGTGCCAGCAGCGCGGGACTCTACACAGATACGCAGTATTTT,CASSAGLYTDTQYF
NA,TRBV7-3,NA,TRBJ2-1,TGTGCCAGCAGCTCCTATGGGCGGGCGGGTGAGCAGTTCTTC,CASSSYGRAGEQFF
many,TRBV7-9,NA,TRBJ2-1,TGTGCCAGCAGTTTACGGCAGGGATTTCCGCAGCAGTTCTTC,CASSLRQGFPQQFF
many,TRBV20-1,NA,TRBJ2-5,TGCAGTGCTAATTTAGGGCTACAAGAGACCCAGTACTTC,CSANLGLQETQYF
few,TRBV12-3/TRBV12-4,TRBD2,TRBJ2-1,TGTGCCAGCAGGCGGGGGGCCGTCCACAATGAGCAGTTCTTC,CASRRGAVHNEQFF
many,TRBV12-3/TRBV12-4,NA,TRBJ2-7,TGTGCCAGCAGTTTCGGGAGAACAGGGGTCGTCGAGCAGTACTTC,CASSFGRTGVVEQYF
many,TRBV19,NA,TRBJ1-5,TGTGCCAGTAGACCAGGGCGCGGCAATCAGCCCCAGCATTTT,CASRPGRGNQPQHF
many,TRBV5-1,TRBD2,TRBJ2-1,TGCGCCAGCAGCCGCATGACTAGCGGGAGTATCAGTGAGCAGTTCTTC,CASSRMTSGSISEQFF
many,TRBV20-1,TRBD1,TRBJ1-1,TGCAGTGCTGGGACAGGACACATGAACACTGAAGCTTTCTTT,CSAGTGHMNTEAFF
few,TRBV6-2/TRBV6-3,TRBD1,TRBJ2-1,TGTGCCAGCAGCCGGGACAGGATCTCCTACAATGAGCAGTTCTTC,CASSRDRISYNEQFF
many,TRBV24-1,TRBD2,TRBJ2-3,TGTGCCACCAGTGATCCCGGACTAGCGGGAGGGCCATGGCAGTATTTT,CATSDPGLAGGPWQYF
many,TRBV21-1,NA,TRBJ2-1,TGTGCCAGCAGCAAAGGGCTAGCGGTCTCCTACAATGAGCAGTTCTTC,CASSKGLAVSYNEQFF
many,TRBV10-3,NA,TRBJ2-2,TGTGCCATCAGTGCAACACAGGGAACAAACACCGGGGAGCTGTTTTTT,CAISATQGTNTGELFF
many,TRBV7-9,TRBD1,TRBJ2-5,TGTGCCAGCGGGGACAGGGTGGAGACCCAGTACTTC,CASGDRVETQYF
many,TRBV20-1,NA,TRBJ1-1,TGCAGTGCTAGAGATGGTTCAGGGAGCGATGGAATTTTAGCTTTCTTT,CSARDGSGSDGILAFF
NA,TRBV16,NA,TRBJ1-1,TGTGCCAGCAGCCAATCCACAAGGAGTGTCACTGAAGCTTTCTTT,CASSQSTRSVTEAFF
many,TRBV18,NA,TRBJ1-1,TGTGCCAGCTCAGCAATATTGAACACTGAAGCTTTCTTT,CASSAILNTEAFF
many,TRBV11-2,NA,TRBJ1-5,TGTGCCAGCAGCTTAGGCAGGGGATTGGGTCAGCCCCAGCATTTT,CASSLGRGLGQPQHF
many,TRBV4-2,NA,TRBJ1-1,TGTGCCAGCAGCCAGGGGGAGTTGGGGACTGAAGCTTTCTTT,CASSQGELGTEAFF
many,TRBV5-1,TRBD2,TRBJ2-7,TGCGCCAGCAGCCTGGGGCCTGGCGGGAGCTCCTACGAGCAGTACTTC,CASSLGPGGSSYEQYF
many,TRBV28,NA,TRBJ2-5,TGTGCCAGCAGCTCGACACCACAAGAGACCCAGTACTTC,CASSSTPQETQYF
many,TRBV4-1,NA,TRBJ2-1,TGCGCCAGCAGCCAAGAGGTTGGAGGGTTATTTGTCCTCTACAATGAGCAGTTCTTC,CASSQEVGGLFVLYNEQFF
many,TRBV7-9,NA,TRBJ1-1,TGTGCCAGCAGCTCAATGACAGATCTTGAAGCTTTCTTT,CASSSMTDLEAFF
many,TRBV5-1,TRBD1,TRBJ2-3,TGCGCCAAACTGACCGGGACAGGGGAACACACAGATACGCAGTATTTT,CAKLTGTGEHTDTQYF
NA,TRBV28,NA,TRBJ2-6,TGTGCCAGCAGGGGGGGGGCCAACGTCCTGACTTTC,CASRGGANVLTF
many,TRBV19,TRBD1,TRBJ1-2,TGTGCCAGTAGTATCGGACAGGACTATGGCTACACCTTC,CASSIGQDYGYTF
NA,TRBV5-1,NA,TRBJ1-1,TGCGCCAGCAGCTTGGTTGTGGGTAACGCTGAAGCTTTCTTT,CASSLVVGNAEAFF
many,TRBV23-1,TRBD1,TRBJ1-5,TGCGCCAGCAGTCTAAGACAGGGGTGGGACAATCAGCCCCAGCATTTT,CASSLRQGWDNQPQHF
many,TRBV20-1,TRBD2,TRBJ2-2,TGCAGTGCTCTCAACGGGGGGGCTTTTACCGGGGAGCTGTTTTTT,CSALNGGAFTGELFF
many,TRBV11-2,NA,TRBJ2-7,TGTGCCAGCAGCTTAGAATCGGGGAGCTCCTACGAGCAGTACTTC,CASSLESGSSYEQYF
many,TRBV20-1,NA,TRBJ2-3,TGCAGTGCTCCGCTAGAGGGGGCAGATACGCAGTATTTT,CSAPLEGADTQYF
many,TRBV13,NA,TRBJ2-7,TGTGCCAGCAGCTTCTCATCGGGATCGTACGAGCAGTACTTC,CASSFSSGSYEQYF
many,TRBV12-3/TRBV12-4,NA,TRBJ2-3,TGTGCCAGCAGTCCTTTTGATACGCAGTATTTT,CASSPFDTQYF